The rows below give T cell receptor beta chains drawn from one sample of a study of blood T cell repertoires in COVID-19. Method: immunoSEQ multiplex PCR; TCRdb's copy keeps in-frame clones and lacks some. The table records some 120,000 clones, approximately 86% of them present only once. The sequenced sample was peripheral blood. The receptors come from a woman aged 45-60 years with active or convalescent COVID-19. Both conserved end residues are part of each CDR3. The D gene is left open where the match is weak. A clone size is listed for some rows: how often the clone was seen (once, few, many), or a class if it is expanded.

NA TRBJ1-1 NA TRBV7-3 TGTGCCAGCAGCCCTGGGACCGGGAGGGACACTGAAGCTTTCTTT CASSPGTGRDTEAFF
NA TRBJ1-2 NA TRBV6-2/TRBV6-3 TGTGCCAGCAGTTACGGTCGCCAGGGGCGAGAGGGCTACACCTTC CASSYGRQGREGYTF
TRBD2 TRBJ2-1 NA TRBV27 TGTGCCAGCAGTTCACTAGCGGGAGGCCCGGGGGATGAGCAGTTCTTC CASSSLAGGPGDEQFF
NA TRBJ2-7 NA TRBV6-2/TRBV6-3 TGTGCCAGCAGTTACGGGGCATCCTACGAGCAGTACTTC CASSYGASYEQYF
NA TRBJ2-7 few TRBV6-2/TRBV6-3 TGTGCCAGCAGTTTGGTCCAGGGGCCCTACGAGCAGTACTTC CASSLVQGPYEQYF
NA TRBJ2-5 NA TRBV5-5 TGTGCCAGCAGCTGGGACTCCCAAGAGACCCAGTACTTC CASSWDSQETQYF
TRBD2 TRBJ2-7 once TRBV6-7 TGTGCCATTAACCGGGGGGGGCAAGGACTAGCGGGACTCTCCTACGAGCAGTACTTC CAINRGGQGLAGLSYEQYF
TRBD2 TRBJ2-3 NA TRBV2 TGTGCCAGCATGAGCGGGGTCCTCACAGATACGCAGTATTTT CASMSGVLTDTQYF
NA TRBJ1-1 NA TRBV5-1 TGCGCCAGCAGCCCACAGGTGTCGGCTGAAGCTTTCTTT CASSPQVSAEAFF
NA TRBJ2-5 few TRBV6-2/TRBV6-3 TGTGCCAGCAGTCGTTGGGACACTGGGATAGCCCAAGAGACCCAGTACTTC CASSRWDTGIAQETQYF
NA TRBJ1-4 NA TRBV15 TGTGCCACCAGCAGACCCCCCCACACGACAACTAATGAAAAACTGTTTTTT CATSRPPHTTTNEKLFF
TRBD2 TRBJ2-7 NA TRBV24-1 TGTGCCACCAGTGTCCCCCTGAGTAGCGGGAGCTCCTACGAGCAGTACTTC CATSVPLSSGSSYEQYF
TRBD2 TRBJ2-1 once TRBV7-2 TGTGCCAGCAGCGTACTAGCGGGAGCCTACAATGAGCAGTTCTTC CASSVLAGAYNEQFF
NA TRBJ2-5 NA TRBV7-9 TGTGCCAGCAGCTTAGCGGGAGTTGAGGAGACCCAGTACTTC CASSLAGVEETQYF
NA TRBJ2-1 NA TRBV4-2 TGTGCCAGCAGCCAAGATGCTTTGAGCTCCTACAATGAGCAGTTCTTC CASSQDALSSYNEQFF
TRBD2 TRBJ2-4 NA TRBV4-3 TGCGCCAGCAGCCAAGATTCCCCGACTAGCGGGAGGGCCTCCAAAAACATTCAGTACTTC CASSQDSPTSGRASKNIQYF
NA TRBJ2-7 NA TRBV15 TGTGCCACCAGCAGAGAACCGAGAATCCTCCACGAGCAGTACTTC CATSREPRILHEQYF
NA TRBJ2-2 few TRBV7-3 TGTGCCAGCAGCCCTACTTCCTCCGGGGAGCTGTTTTTT CASSPTSSGELFF
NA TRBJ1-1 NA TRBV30 TGTGCCTGGAGTGTCCGGGGGGACACTGAAGCTTTCTTT CAWSVRGDTEAFF
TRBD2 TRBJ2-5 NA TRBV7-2 TGTGCCAGCAGCCCATCGGGGGTAGCGGGAGGGACCCAGTACTTC CASSPSGVAGGTQYF
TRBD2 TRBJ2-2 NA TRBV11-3 TGTGCCAGCAGCCAGATTGCGGGAGACGAGACCGGGGAGCTGTTTTTT CASSQIAGDETGELFF
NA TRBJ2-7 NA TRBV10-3 TGTGCCATCAGTGGGGTCGGGACCTACGAGCAGTACTTC CAISGVGTYEQYF
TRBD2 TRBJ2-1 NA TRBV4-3 TGCGCCAGCAGCCAAACCCCGGGGACTAGCGATCCTAACAATGAGCAGTTCTTC CASSQTPGTSDPNNEQFF
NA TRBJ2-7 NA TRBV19 TGTGCCATTATCCCCCGGTGCTACGAGCAGTACTTC CAIIPRCYEQYF
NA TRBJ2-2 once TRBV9 TGTGCCAGCAGCCCAGAGCTACACGGCGGATGGGTTCCGCTGTTTTTT CASSPELHGGWVPLFF
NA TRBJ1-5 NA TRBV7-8 TGTGCCAGCAGCTTAGCGGGAGGGCCAAGCAATCAGCCCCAGCATTTT CASSLAGGPSNQPQHF
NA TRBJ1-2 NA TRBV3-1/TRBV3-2 TGTGCCAGCAGCCAAGGAGACTATGGCTACACCTTC CASSQGDYGYTF
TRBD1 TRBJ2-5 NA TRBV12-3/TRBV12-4 TGTGCCAGCAGACAGGGGGTAGGGACAGAGTACTTC CASRQGVGTEYF
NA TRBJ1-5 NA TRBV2 TGTGCCAGCCTCTTACACCGGGGCAATCAGCCCCAGCATTTT CASLLHRGNQPQHF
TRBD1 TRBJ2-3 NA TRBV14 TGTGCCAGCAGCCAGTCCACAGGGGCAGATACGCAGTATTTT CASSQSTGADTQYF
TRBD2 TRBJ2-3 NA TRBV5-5 TGTGCCAGCAGCTGGAGCGGACTAGTGTCAGATACGCAGTATTTT CASSWSGLVSDTQYF
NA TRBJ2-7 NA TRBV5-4 TGTGCCAGCAGCCCGGGGGCCTACGAGCAGTACTTC CASSPGAYEQYF
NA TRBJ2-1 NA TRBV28 TGTGCCAGCAGTTTAGGGGCGATAGGGGTGCGTGAGCAGTTCTTC CASSLGAIGVREQFF
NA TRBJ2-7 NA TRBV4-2 TGTGCCAGCAGCCAAGAACAAGCGGTCGAGCAGTACTTC CASSQEQAVEQYF
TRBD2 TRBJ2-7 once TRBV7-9 TGTGCCAGCAGCCCCGCCCCGGGACTAGCGATCCACGAGCAGTACTTC CASSPAPGLAIHEQYF
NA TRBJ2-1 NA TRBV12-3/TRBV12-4 TGTGCCAGCAGTTTCACCGACTCTAGCGAGCAGTTCTTC CASSFTDSSEQFF
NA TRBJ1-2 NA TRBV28 TGTGCCAGCAGCCCAAGACAGGCTCGGGGCTACACCTTC CASSPRQARGYTF
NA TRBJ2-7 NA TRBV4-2 TGTGCCAGCAGCCAAAACGACAGGCTGCACTACGAGCAGTACTTC CASSQNDRLHYEQYF
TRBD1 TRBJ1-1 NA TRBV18 TGTGCCAGCTCACAGGACAGGATGAACACTGAAGCTTTCTTT CASSQDRMNTEAFF
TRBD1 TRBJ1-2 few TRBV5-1 TGCGCCAGCAGCACAGGACAGGGCGCCTATGGCTACACCTTC CASSTGQGAYGYTF
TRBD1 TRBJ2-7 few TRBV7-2 TGTGCCAGCAGCTTCCAGGACAGGGGGTCCTACGAGCAGTACTTC CASSFQDRGSYEQYF
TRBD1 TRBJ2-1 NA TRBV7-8 TGTGCCAGCAGCTTCGCAAGGGGACAGGTCTACAATGAGCAGTTCTTC CASSFARGQVYNEQFF
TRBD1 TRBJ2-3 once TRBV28 TGTGCCAGCAGTTTATACAGGACAGGCCGCACAGATACGCAGTATTTT CASSLYRTGRTDTQYF
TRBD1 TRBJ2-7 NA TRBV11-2 TGTGCCAGCAGCTTGGGTACAGGGGGCAAGAACGAGCAGTACTTC CASSLGTGGKNEQYF
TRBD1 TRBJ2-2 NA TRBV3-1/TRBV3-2 TGTGCCAGCAGCCAGGCGACAGGGGTCAGGACCGGGGAGCTGTTTTTT CASSQATGVRTGELFF
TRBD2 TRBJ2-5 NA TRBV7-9 TGTGCCAGCAGCTTAGGGACTAGCGGAGGGGGGGAAGAGACCCAGTACTTC CASSLGTSGGGEETQYF
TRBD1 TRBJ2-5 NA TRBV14 TGTGCCAGCAGCTTAGGAAGGGACAGAAAACAAAAAGAGACCCAGTACTTC CASSLGRDRKQKETQYF
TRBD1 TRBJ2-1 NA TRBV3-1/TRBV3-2 TGTGCCAGCAGCCAGGGACAGGGATCCTACAATGAGCAGTTCTTC CASSQGQGSYNEQFF
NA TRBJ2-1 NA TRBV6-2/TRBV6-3 TGTGCCAGCAGCCTCCTCCGGCACGCTAGGTCGGATGAGCAGTTCTTC CASSLLRHARSDEQFF
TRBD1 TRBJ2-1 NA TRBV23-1 TGCGCCAGCAGTCAATCGAGGGACAGGACCTACAATGAGCAGTTCTTC CASSQSRDRTYNEQFF
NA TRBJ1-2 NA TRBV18 TGTGCCAGCTCACCTATAACTGATGGCTACACCTTC CASSPITDGYTF
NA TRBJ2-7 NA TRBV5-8 TGTGCCAGCACAGAACTTCCCAGGTCCTCCTACGAGCAGTACTTC CASTELPRSSYEQYF
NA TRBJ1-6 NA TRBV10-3 TGTGCCATCAGAGAAGGGGGGGCAAATTCACCCCTCCACTTT CAIREGGANSPLHF
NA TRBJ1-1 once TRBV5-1 TGCGCCAGCAGCTTGGCGGGAAACACTGAAGCTTTCTTT CASSLAGNTEAFF
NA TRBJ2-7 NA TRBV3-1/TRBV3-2 TGTGCCAGCAGCCAAGATACTAGAACCTACGAGCAGTACTTC CASSQDTRTYEQYF